This T cell receptor beta chain appears in the sequencing data of a study of neoadjuvant anti-PD-1 for oral cavity cancer. Study-level information: Non-progressing patients received a fourth nivolumab dose near day 43, then surgery on days 50-56.

Notes on the study in general: Post-treatment tumors with larger preexisting clones showed more shrinkage. Pretreatment Treg/Th17 ratio correlated inversely with post-treatment tumor clonality.

This clone was observed a handful of times. The antigen is undetermined. The repertoire was sequenced with immunoSEQ multiplex PCR; TCRdb's copy has only in-frame clones and lacks some. The table has 23,000 or so clones, 26% seen once. The CDR3 is 16 residues long. Trimming stripped 0 bases from V and 0 bases from J, with 11 bases between. The germline gives CDR1 MGHRA, CDR2 YSYEKL. Described time point: after neoadjuvant nivolumab, at surgical resection. This sequence was found in a person between 40 and 80 years old with oral cavity squamous cell carcinoma. The sequencing here drew on tumor tissue, taken after nivolumab (anti-PD-1) treatment. The genes are TRBV4-1 and TRBJ1-1; D ambiguous. CDR3 coding DNA: TGCGCCAGCAGCCAAGATAGTTCCAGGTTGAACACTGAAGCTTTCTTT. Its protein is CASSQDSSRLNTEAFF.